The 24 T cell receptor beta chains in this list originate from one sample, sequenced in a study of blood T cell repertoires in COVID-19. The table came from immunoSEQ multiplex PCR; TCRdb's copy has only in-frame clones and leaves some out. The data show 40,000 to 45,000 clones, with approximately 90% seen just once and 9.2% held by the top ten. Source material: peripheral blood. The receptors derive from a man in his fifties with active COVID-19.

CDR3 nucleotides: TGCGCCACCGCCGACTCCCCAAACACCGGGGAGCTGTTTTTT. Its translation is CATADSPNTGELFF. The V gene is TRBV5-1, the J gene TRBJ2-2; D ambiguous. The CDR3 totals 14 residues. Germline lookup yields CDR1 SGHRS and CDR2 YFSETQ. Trimming removed 9 bases from V and 2 bases from J, with 14 bases in between.

This clone occurred once. The CDR3 DNA reads TGTGCCTGGAGCGCCGGACAGGCGTCGTCATACGAGCAGTACTTC. It yields the protein CAWSAGQASSYEQYF. The chain uses TRBV30 and TRBJ2-7; 7 bases align to TRBD1. Germline assignment: CDR1 GTSNPN and CDR2 SVGIG (reference sequence). The CDR3 covers 15 residues. V dropped 3 bases and J dropped 4; count of bases not matched to a gene: 12.

J is TRBJ2-7 and V is TRBV5-1; D ambiguous. In germline, CDR1 is SGHRS, CDR2 YFSETQ. The CDR3 totals 13 residues. V gave up 4 bases and J gave up 0 bases, with 8 bases separating them. CDR3 in amino acids: CASSRRSSYEQYF. CDR3 sequence (DNA): TGCGCCAGCAGCCGACGGAGCTCCTACGAGCAGTACTTC.

The chain combines TRBV28 with TRBJ2-7; the D gene is possibly TRBD2 (6 bases). The ends were cut back, 4 bases at V and 0 bases at J, with 10 bases in the middle. The CDR3 spans 14 residues. Germline CDR1 and CDR2: MDHEN and SYDVKM. The CDR3 DNA reads TGTGCCAGCAGTTCGCCCGGGAGCTCCTACGAGCAGTACTTC. Translating gives CASSSPGSSYEQYF. Drawing the rest from reference TRBV28 and TRBJ2-7, the complete variable domain is DVKVTQSSRYLVKRTGEKVFLECVQDMDHENMFWYRQDPGLGLRLIYFSYDVKMKEKGDIPEGYSVSREKKERFSLILESASTNQTSMYLCASSSPGSSYEQYFGPGTRLTVT.

In this sample, this clone turned up once. V and J are TRBV9 and TRBJ1-1; maybe TRBD1 (6 bases). CDR1 is SGDLS, CDR2 YYNGEE, per germline. The CDR3 extends over 14 amino acids. V was cut by 0 bases and J by 7 bases, with 13 bases left in between. CDR3 residues: CASSVDGGRSEAFF. CDR3 nucleotides: TGTGCCAGCAGCGTAGACGGGGGGCGTAGTGAAGCTTTCTTT. Full variable domain (rest looked up from reference TRBV9 and TRBJ1-1): DSGVTQTPKHLITATGQRVTLRCSPRSGDLSVYWYQQSLDQGLQFLIQYYNGEERAKGNILERFSAQQFPDLHSELNLSSLELGDSALYFCASSVDGGRSEAFFGQGTRLTVV.

This sequence joins TRBV6-1 and TRBJ1-1; D ambiguous. CDR3 length: 15 amino acids. CDR1 is MNHNS and CDR2 is SASEGT in the germline V gene. V gave up 2 bases and J gave up 4 bases, with 14 bases separating them. The CDR3 DNA reads as TGTGCCAGCAGTGAATTGTCAGGCCAAAGCACTGAAGCTTTCTTT. It translates to CASSELSGQSTEAFF.

The chain is built from TRBV30 and TRBJ1-2; 7 bases are shared with TRBD1. Germline CDR1 reads GTSNPN; CDR2 reads SVGIG (reference sequence). There are 14 residues in the CDR3. With V trimmed by 0 bases and J by 4 bases, 5 bases remained unmatched. The CDR3 DNA reads TGTGCCTGGAGTGTACAGGGGAAAGCCTATGGCTACACCTTC. Encoded protein: CAWSVQGKAYGYTF.

There are a few counts of this clone. This chain joins TRBV9 and TRBJ1-2, with D hard to call. Trimming pared 3 bases from V and 8 bases from J, leaving 11 bases between. Germline CDR1 SGDLS, CDR2 YYNGEE. The CDR3 consists of 12 residues. CDR3 region: CASSGDTQGYTF. CDR3 nucleotides: TGTGCCAGCAGCGGCGACACCCAAGGCTACACCTTC.

This rearrangement joins TRBV14 to TRBJ2-2, with D maybe TRBD2 (6 bases). V lost 0 bases, J lost 8 bases, and 7 bases lay in between. Germline values: CDR1 SGHDN, CDR2 FVKESK. The CDR3 has 13 residues. Here the CDR3 reads CASSQDLAGELFF. Written as DNA, the CDR3 is TGTGCCAGCAGCCAAGATCTAGCGGGGGAGCTGTTTTTT. Together with reference TRBV14 and TRBJ2-2, the CDR3 gives the full variable domain: EAGVTQFPSHSVIEKGQTVTLRCDPISGHDNLYWYRRVMGKEIKFLLHFVKESKQDESGMPNNRFLAERTGGTYSTLKVQPAELEDSGVYFCASSQDLAGELFFGEGSRLTVL.

The chain is built from TRBV6-6 and TRBJ2-7; a possible D gene is TRBD1 (6 bases). The CDR3 loop spans 14 amino acids. Germline V gene lookup returns CDR1 MNHNY and CDR2 SVGAGI (reference sequence). Between the trimmed V and J ends, which lost 0 bases and 2 bases, there was a span of 8 bases. CDR3 DNA sequence: TGTGCCAGCAGTTACTCGGGACAAACCTACGAGCAGTACTTC. It specifies CASSYSGQTYEQYF.

The chain carries TRBV7-9 and TRBJ1-2; 10 bases line up with TRBD1. This CDR3 has 15 residues. Germline assignment: CDR1 SEHNR and CDR2 FQNEAQ (reference sequence). The V and J ends lost 2 bases and 4 bases, in that order; junction bases with no gene match: 4. CDR3 region: CASSLRDRGAYGYTF. Here the CDR3 DNA reads TGTGCCAGCAGCTTAAGGGACAGGGGCGCCTATGGCTACACCTTC.

The rearrangement links TRBV7-9 to TRBJ2-2, with 10 nucleotides matching TRBD1. The CDR3 consists of 16 residues. Germline trimming cut 5 bases from V and 5 bases from J; bases unmatched to any gene: 8. Germline V gene sequence: CDR1 SEHNR, CDR2 FQNEAQ (reference sequence). The CDR3 sequence: CASSRTGTGVTGELFF. CDR3 in DNA: TGTGCCAGCAGCCGGACCGGGACAGGGGTGACCGGGGAGCTGTTTTTT. The complete variable domain, with remaining parts taken from reference TRBV7-9 and TRBJ2-2, reads DTGVSQNPRHKITKRGQNVTFRCDPISEHNRLYWYRQTLGQGPEFLTYFQNEAQLEKSRLLSDRFSAERPKGSFSTLEIQRTEQGDSAMYLCASSRTGTGVTGELFFGEGSRLTVL.

CDR3 DNA: TGCGCCAGCAGCCGGACAGGGGGTCATGAGCAGTTCTTC. It is translated as CASSRTGGHEQFF. The chain links TRBV5-1 to TRBJ2-1, with TRBD1 matching over 10 bases. V lost 4 bases, J lost 8 bases, and 3 bases stayed unmatched. The CDR3 runs to 13 residues. Germline values: CDR1 SGHRS, CDR2 YFSETQ.

This rearrangement joins TRBV15 to TRBJ2-1; TRBD1 matches at 7 bases. The germline gives CDR1 LNHNV, CDR2 YYDKDF (reference sequence). After removal of 5 bases from V and 9 bases from J, the junction contained 13 bases not matched to a gene. The CDR3 has 15 amino acids. This CDR3 reads CATSPQKTGVPEQFF. CDR3 coding DNA: TGTGCCACCAGCCCCCAAAAAACAGGGGTCCCTGAGCAGTTCTTC. The whole variable domain, filled in from reference TRBV15 and TRBJ2-1, reads DAMVIQNPRYQVTQFGKPVTLSCSQTLNHNVMYWYQQKSSQAPKLLFHYYDKDFNNEADTPDNFQSRRPNTSFCFLDIRSPGLGDTAMYLCATSPQKTGVPEQFFGPGTRLTVL.

The table lists this clone with a count of one. The CDR3 reads CASSFGQGMNNQPQHF. As DNA, the CDR3 is TGTGCCAGTAGTTTCGGACAGGGTATGAACAATCAGCCCCAGCATTTT. The chain is built from TRBV19 and TRBJ1-5; 8 bases agree with TRBD1. The CDR3 contains 16 residues. V shed 5 bases, J shed 3 bases, and the junction held 9 bases outside the gene matches. CDR1 LNHDA and CDR2 SQIVND come from the germline V gene (reference sequence). The complete variable domain, with remaining parts taken from reference TRBV19 and TRBJ1-5, reads DGGITQSPKYLFRKEGQNVTLSCEQNLNHDAMYWYRQDPGQGLRLIYYSQIVNDFQKGDIAEGYSVSREKKESFPLTVTSAQKNPTAFYLCASSFGQGMNNQPQHFGDGTRLSIL.

The chain uses TRBV5-1 and TRBJ2-5; TRBD1 aligns across 7 bases. The germline V gene has CDR1 SGHRS and CDR2 YFSETQ. V dropped 0 bases and J dropped 1; count of bases not matched to a gene: 3. CDR3 length: 15 residues. The CDR3 loop reads CASSLGQGFQETQYF. As DNA, the CDR3 is TGCGCCAGCAGCTTGGGACAGGGATTCCAAGAGACCCAGTACTTC. Drawing the rest from reference TRBV5-1 and TRBJ2-5, the complete variable domain is KAGVTQTPRYLIKTRGQQVTLSCSPISGHRSVSWYQQTPGQGLQFLFEYFSETQRNKGNFPGRFSGRQFSNSRSEMNVSTLELGDSALYLCASSLGQGFQETQYFGPGTRLLVL.

The chain has TRBV6-1 and TRBJ2-7; the D gene is possibly TRBD2 (6 bases). Trimming removed 2 bases at V and 2 bases at J, with 13 bases between. CDR1 is MNHNS and CDR2 is SASEGT in the germline V gene. This CDR3 is built from 15 residues. Written as DNA, the CDR3 is TGTGCCAGCAGTGAATGGGGACTTGGGACCTACGAGCAGTACTTC. Translating it yields CASSEWGLGTYEQYF.

In this sample, this clone turned up a few times. V is TRBV14 and J is TRBJ1-1, with TRBD1 matching 8 bases. Germline lookup yields CDR1 SGHDN and CDR2 FVKESK. CDR3 length: 14 amino acids. The V and J ends lost 5 bases and 4 bases, in that order; junction bases with no gene match: 6. The CDR3 DNA follows: TGTGCCAGCAGCGCCAACGACAGGGGCACTGAAGCTTTCTTT. It encodes CASSANDRGTEAFF.

CDR3 protein: CASSSSSGREQYF. The CDR3 DNA reads TGTGCCAGCAGCTCGTCTAGCGGGAGGGAGCAGTACTTC. This chain connects TRBV7-2 to TRBJ2-7, with 11 bases matching TRBD2. The trim removed 4 bases at V and 7 bases at J, leaving 3 bases unmatched. CDR3 length: 13 residues. Germline V gene lookup returns CDR1 SGHTA and CDR2 FQGNSA.

The chain joins TRBV12-3 or TRBV12-4 to TRBJ2-7; D gene ambiguous. The CDR3 length is 12 residues. V was shortened by 3 bases and J by 2 bases, with 5 bases between the two germline ends. The CDR3 bases are TGTGCCAGCAGTTTTGGGCCCTACGAGCAGTACTTC. This encodes CASSFGPYEQYF.

The V and J genes are TRBV6-5 and TRBJ2-7; tentative D call: TRBD2 (5 bases). The CDR3 totals 12 residues. The V end was cut by 9 bases, the J end by 0 bases, with 9 bases between. Looked up from germline, CDR1 is MNHEY and CDR2 is SVGAGI. The CDR3 DNA is TGTGCCAGTGAGGGAGACTCCTACGAGCAGTACTTC. It yields the protein CASEGDSYEQYF.

V usage is TRBV28 and J usage is TRBJ2-1; D ambiguous. The ends were cut back, 4 bases at V and 9 bases at J, with 4 bases in the middle. The CDR3 contains 10 residues. The V gene's germline CDR1 is MDHEN and CDR2 SYDVKM. Written as DNA, the CDR3 is TGTGCCAGCAGTTCGGTTGAGCAGTTCTTC. Its protein product is CASSSVEQFF.

The chain couples TRBV3-1 (or the pseudogene TRBV3-2) to TRBJ1-2; D perhaps matches TRBD1 (5 bases). V lost 1 base, J lost 8 bases, and 20 bases lay in between. The CDR3 runs 16 residues. CDR1 is LGHDT, CDR2 YNNKEL, per germline (reference sequence). The CDR3 DNA is TGTGCCAGCAGCCAAGGAGGATCTGGGGCAGGTGGGGGCTACACCTTC. Translating gives CASSQGGSGAGGGYTF.

The gene calls are TRBV3-1 (or the pseudogene TRBV3-2) and TRBJ2-7, with 7 bases that match TRBD2. The CDR3 contains 16 residues. CDR1 and CDR2 (germline): LGHDT, YNNKEL (reference sequence). Losses at the gene ends were 1 base for V and 4 bases for J; bases not matched to a gene: 10. The DNA of the CDR3 is TGTGCCAGCAGCCAAGGGCCGCTAGCGGTATTTTACGAGCAGTACTTC. It codes for CASSQGPLAVFYEQYF.